These 5 T cell receptor beta chains originate from one sample sequenced in a study of STAT5B mutations in CD4+ large granular lymphocyte leukemia. The data were produced by immunoSEQ multiplex PCR, yet TCRdb's version contains in-frame clones alone and is incomplete. The table includes some 30,000 clones, 78% detected once. Sequencing was performed on CD4+ T cells from blood buffy coats. Receptors originate from a human donor in good health.

The chain recombines TRBV4-1 with TRBJ2-2, with 11 bases fitting TRBD1. Germline CDR1 MGHRA, CDR2 YSYEKL. This CDR3 spans 18 amino acids. Trimming took 0 bases from V and 5 from J; bases not matched to a gene: 8. In DNA, the CDR3 is TGCGCCAGCAGCCAAGATTCAGGACAGGGGGCCGGGACCGGGGAGCTGTTTTTT. Translating gives CASSQDSGQGAGTGELFF.

This clone was found a few times. The rearrangement uses TRBV7-2 and TRBJ1-5; D is unclear. CDR1 and CDR2 (germline): SGHTA, FQGNSA. V was trimmed by 1 base and J by 4 bases, leaving 11 bases between them. This CDR3 has 15 amino acids. In nucleotides, the CDR3 is TGTGCCAGCAGCTTAGTGGTCCGGTCGAATCAGCCCCAGCATTTT. Translated, it gives CASSLVVRSNQPQHF.

The chain couples TRBV7-9 to TRBJ2-3; 8 bases are a match to TRBD2. Trimming at V came to 4 bases and at J to 3 bases, leaving 6 bases not matched to a gene. This CDR3 is built from 15 residues. Germline V lookup: CDR1 SEHNR, CDR2 FQNEAQ (reference sequence). The CDR3 coding sequence is TGTGCCAGCAGCTATACGGGGGGGGGAACAGATACGCAGTATTTT. This translates into CASSYTGGGTDTQYF.

The rearrangement joins TRBV5-1 to TRBJ1-1, with TRBD1 identical over 10 bases. V was clipped by 2 bases and J by 3 bases; unmatched bases: 4. This CDR3 comprises 15 residues. Germline CDR1 and CDR2: SGHRS and YFSETQ. The CDR3: CASSFHGQGDTEAFF. CDR3 nucleotide sequence: TGCGCCAGCAGCTTTCATGGACAGGGGGACACTGAAGCTTTCTTT.

The V gene is TRBV7-9, the J gene TRBJ2-1; tentative D call: TRBD2 (6 bases). The CDR3 totals 12 residues. Trimming left V 0 bases short and J 9 bases short, with 6 bases between. CDR1 and CDR2 from the germline V gene are SEHNR and FQNEAQ (reference sequence). CDR3 in DNA: TGTGCCAGCAGCTTAGCGCGGGGTGAGCAGTTCTTC. Protein: CASSLARGEQFF.